A selection of T cell receptor beta chains follows, all from one sample in a study of OX40 agonist ivuxolimab in advanced cancers. Some clones are missing from TCRdb's copy, which holds only in-frame ones; the method was immunoSEQ multiplex PCR. The profile covers about 8,900 clones, with over 60% appearing a single time and roughly 40% taken by the ten largest. Here the sequenced sample was CD4+ or CD8+ T cells sorted from blood, taken in a trial of the OX40 agonist ivuxolimab. Receptors were obtained from an adult with an advanced solid tumor such as melanoma, head and neck, liver or kidney cancer. The CDR3 runs from the conserved cysteine through the conserved F or W. The order of the fields is V gene, D gene, clone size, J gene, CDR3 DNA, CDR3 protein. The D gene is left open where the match is weak. Expanded clones are given a class, and other clones once, few, many or no size at all.

v_call: TRBV19
d_call: TRBD1
clone_size: -
j_call: TRBJ1-1
cdr3_nt: TGTGCCAGTAAGGGGGCAGGGTGGGATAACACTGAAGCTTTCTTT
cdr3_aa: CASKGAGWDNTEAFF

v_call: TRBV15
d_call: -
clone_size: -
j_call: TRBJ2-1
cdr3_nt: TGTGCCACTGGGGCTTCAACCTACAATGAGCAGTTCTTC
cdr3_aa: CATGASTYNEQFF

v_call: TRBV9
d_call: TRBD1
clone_size: -
j_call: TRBJ2-5
cdr3_nt: TGTGCCAGCAGCCCTCCGGGACAGGGGGTCGAGACCCAGTACTTC
cdr3_aa: CASSPPGQGVETQYF

v_call: TRBV27
d_call: TRBD2
clone_size: few
j_call: TRBJ2-7
cdr3_nt: TGTGCCAGCAGTTCCCCCGCGACTAGCGGGAGGACCTACGAGCAGTACTTC
cdr3_aa: CASSSPATSGRTYEQYF

v_call: TRBV27
d_call: -
clone_size: large
j_call: TRBJ1-5
cdr3_nt: TGTGCCAGCAGTCCCGTATTTAGCAATCAGCCCCAGCATTTT
cdr3_aa: CASSPVFSNQPQHF

v_call: TRBV30
d_call: TRBD1
clone_size: -
j_call: TRBJ2-7
cdr3_nt: TGTGCCTGGTCGTGGACAGGGGGATACGAGCAGTACTTC
cdr3_aa: CAWSWTGGYEQYF

v_call: TRBV6-4
d_call: TRBD1
clone_size: -
j_call: TRBJ2-2
cdr3_nt: TGTGCCAGCAGTGCCGGGACAGAGGGCGGGGAGCTGTTTTTT
cdr3_aa: CASSAGTEGGELFF

v_call: TRBV27
d_call: -
clone_size: few
j_call: TRBJ1-5
cdr3_nt: TGTGCCAGCGGAGGGGGGAGCAATCAGCCCCAGCATTTT
cdr3_aa: CASGGGSNQPQHF

v_call: TRBV30
d_call: -
clone_size: -
j_call: TRBJ1-6
cdr3_nt: TGTGCCTGGACCGGGACCGTCAGCTCCTATAATTCACCCCTCCACTTT
cdr3_aa: CAWTGTVSSYNSPLHF

v_call: TRBV29-1
d_call: -
clone_size: -
j_call: TRBJ2-6
cdr3_nt: TGCAGCGTTAGCATACAAAGTCGGGCCAACGTCCTGACTTTC
cdr3_aa: CSVSIQSRANVLTF

v_call: TRBV6-5
d_call: -
clone_size: once
j_call: TRBJ2-7
cdr3_nt: TGTGCCAGCAGTTACTCACCCGGCGGTTACGAGCAGTACTTC
cdr3_aa: CASSYSPGGYEQYF

v_call: TRBV9
d_call: -
clone_size: -
j_call: TRBJ2-5
cdr3_nt: TGTGCCAGCAGCGTCCTCGGGGGGCCCTTTGAGACCCAGTACTTC
cdr3_aa: CASSVLGGPFETQYF

v_call: TRBV2
d_call: -
clone_size: -
j_call: TRBJ1-1
cdr3_nt: TGTGCCAGCGCATTGGGCCAAATGAACACTGAAGCTTTCTTT
cdr3_aa: CASALGQMNTEAFF

v_call: TRBV6-8
d_call: -
clone_size: few
j_call: TRBJ1-5
cdr3_nt: TGTGCCAGCAGTCGTAGTGAGGAGCAGCCCCAGCATTTT
cdr3_aa: CASSRSEEQPQHF

v_call: TRBV7-9
d_call: -
clone_size: few
j_call: TRBJ2-7
cdr3_nt: TGTGCCAGCAGCTTAGGAATGGGGGAGAACAACTACGAGCAGTACTTC
cdr3_aa: CASSLGMGENNYEQYF

v_call: TRBV15
d_call: TRBD1
clone_size: -
j_call: TRBJ2-5
cdr3_nt: TGTGCCACCAGCACGCGACAGGGGATGCAAGAGACCCAGTACTTC
cdr3_aa: CATSTRQGMQETQYF